This T cell receptor beta chain derives from a study of OX40 agonist ivuxolimab in advanced cancers. Study at large: A diagnosis of hepatocellular carcinoma, melanoma, renal cell or head and neck cancer was present in dose-escalation patients.

Clones were read by immunoSEQ multiplex PCR, and TCRdb kept only the in-frame ones, dropping some. The sample consists of about 51,000 clones, about nine tenths of them appearing once. This clone was picked up one time. The antigen remains unidentified. Study findings and constraints: The antigens recognized by the expanded peripheral T cells, that is their antigen specificity, were not determined. CD4+ and CD8+ T cells in blood underwent clonal expansion by week 6 at 0.1 to 3.0 mg/kg. Near-lowest levels of clonal expansion characterized partial responders at 0.1-3.0 mg/kg.

The length of the CDR3 is 15 residues. From germline, CDR1 is MGHDK and CDR2 SYGVNS. V lost 3 bases and J 6 bases, leaving 14 bases between the germline ends. The material was CD4+ or CD8+ T cells sorted from blood, obtained in a trial of the OX40 agonist ivuxolimab. The gene calls are TRBV25-1 and TRBJ2-2; no firm D call. The receptor was derived from an adult with an advanced solid tumor such as melanoma, head and neck, liver or kidney cancer. The CDR3 DNA reads as TGTGCCAGCAGTGACTCCCGGCATCGGGCCGGGGAGCTGTTTTTT. Translating it yields CASSDSRHRAGELFF.